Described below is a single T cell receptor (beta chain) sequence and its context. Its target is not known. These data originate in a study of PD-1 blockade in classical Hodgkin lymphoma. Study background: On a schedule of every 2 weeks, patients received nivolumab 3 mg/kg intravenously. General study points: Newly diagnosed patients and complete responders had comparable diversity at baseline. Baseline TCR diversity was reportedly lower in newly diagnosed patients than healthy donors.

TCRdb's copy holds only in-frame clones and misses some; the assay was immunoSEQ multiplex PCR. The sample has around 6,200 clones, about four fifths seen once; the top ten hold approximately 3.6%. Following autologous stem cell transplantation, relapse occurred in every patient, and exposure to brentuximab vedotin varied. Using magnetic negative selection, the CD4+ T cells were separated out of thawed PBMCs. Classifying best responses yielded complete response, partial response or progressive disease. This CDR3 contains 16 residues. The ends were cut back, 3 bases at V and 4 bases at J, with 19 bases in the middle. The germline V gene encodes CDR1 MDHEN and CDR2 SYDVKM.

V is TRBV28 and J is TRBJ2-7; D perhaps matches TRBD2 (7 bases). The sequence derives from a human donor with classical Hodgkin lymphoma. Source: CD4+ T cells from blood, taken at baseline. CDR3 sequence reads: CASSFRPWGGEYEQYF. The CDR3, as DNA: TGTGCCAGCAGTTTTCGTCCGTGGGGGGGCGAATACGAGCAGTACTTC.